Listed below are T cell receptor beta chains from one sample, sequenced in a study of blood T cell repertoires in COVID-19. Data came from immunoSEQ multiplex PCR; TCRdb stores just in-frame clones and leaves some out. This table has 250,000 to 350,000 clones, around 90% appearing once. Sequencing was performed on PBMCs or T cells enriched from blood (not recorded which). The receptor set was obtained from a woman in her thirties who had recovered from COVID-19. Both conserved end residues are trimmed from each CDR3. A D gene is named only where the DNA matches it firmly.

CDR3 length | V gene | D gene | CDR3 protein
11 | TRBV19 | NA | ASSSASYNEQF
12 | TRBV19 | TRBD2 | ASQGRGGSDTQY
12 | TRBV7-6 | TRBD2 | ASSFLAGSHEQY
15 | TRBV7-8 | TRBD1 | ASSLPRTGGRGNTIY
13 | TRBV6-5 | NA | ASSTPFLGGGEAF
13 | TRBV10-3 | TRBD1 | ATRTGVPSGNTIY
15 | TRBV19 | NA | ASNDHRVGYYNSPLH
13 | TRBV11-2 | NA | ASSLDWVSGSPLH
13 | TRBV10-3 | NA | ATQGARGGTDTQY
12 | TRBV6-2/TRBV6-3 | TRBD1 | ASSIYTGATEAF
13 | TRBV28 | TRBD1 | ASSQGTGSRTPLH
14 | TRBV9 | NA | ASSVRETFMNTEAF
14 | TRBV7-2 | TRBD2 | ASSLEIAGLYNEQF
15 | TRBV5-1 | NA | ASSPVAGLAQNYGYT
14 | TRBV6-5 | TRBD1 | ASSYLPGQGNTEAF
10 | TRBV9 | NA | ASSLRQFEAF
14 | TRBV4-1 | NA | ASSQQSQGLTNEQF
11 | TRBV27 | NA | ASSLGRDQPQH
11 | TRBV7-9 | NA | ASSQDRPSPLH
13 | TRBV19 | TRBD1 | ASRSRDRENQPQH
10 | TRBV30 | TRBD1 | ASQGLNTEAF
9 | TRBV27 | NA | ATQTLYEQY
12 | TRBV2 | NA | ASTEFGGMAEAF
14 | TRBV27 | NA | ASSSVGEGPNYGYT
15 | TRBV7-6 | TRBD1 | ASSLAPTGTDSYEQY
14 | TRBV7-3 | NA | ASSPIWSTGTGELF
14 | TRBV9 | TRBD2 | ASSVSSGRAYHEQY
17 | TRBV7-6 | NA | ASSEIGKRLVSSYNEQF
14 | TRBV27 | TRBD2 | ASSSSSGDYTDTQY
10 | TRBV2 | NA | ASHEAGTEAF
13 | TRBV4-1 | TRBD1 | ASSLRQGAGGELF
15 | TRBV18 | TRBD2 | ASSPLSRTSERETQY
13 | TRBV15 | TRBD1 | ATSTRTGVGTEAF
13 | TRBV2 | TRBD2 | ASSVAGGSYNEQF
11 | TRBV28 | NA | ASSLIRGGGYT
11 | TRBV6-2/TRBV6-3 | TRBD1 | ASSQGAYQPQH
12 | TRBV28 | NA | ASIRGMGISPLH
14 | TRBV13 | NA | ASSFGMRANRNTIY
13 | TRBV27 | TRBD2 | ASGRTSGRYYEQY
15 | TRBV9 | TRBD1 | ASSDPGTGRTNEKLF
12 | TRBV7-2 | TRBD1 | ASSWDSSSYGYT
16 | TRBV7-8 | TRBD2 | ASSLGLITSVRYNEQF
12 | TRBV4-2 | NA | ASSQRAGGNKAF
13 | TRBV28 | TRBD1 | ASSLDRPSGNTIY
14 | TRBV7-2 | NA | ASSLALWGPGGPQH